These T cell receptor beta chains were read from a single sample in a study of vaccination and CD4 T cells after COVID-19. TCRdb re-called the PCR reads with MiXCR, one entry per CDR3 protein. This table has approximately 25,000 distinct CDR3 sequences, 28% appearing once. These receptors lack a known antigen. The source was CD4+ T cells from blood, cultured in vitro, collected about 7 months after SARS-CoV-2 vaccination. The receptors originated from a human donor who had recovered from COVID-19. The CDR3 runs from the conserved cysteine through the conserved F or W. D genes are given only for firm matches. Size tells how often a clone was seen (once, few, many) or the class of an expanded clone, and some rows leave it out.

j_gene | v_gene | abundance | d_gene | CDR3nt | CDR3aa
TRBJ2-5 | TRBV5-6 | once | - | TGTGCCAGCAGCTTGGGCCGGACCCGGGGTCGCCAAGAGACCCAGTACTTC | CASSLGRTRGRQETQYF
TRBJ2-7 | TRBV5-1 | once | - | TGCGCCAGCAGCTTGGGGTTACCCCTGGACGAGCAGTACTTC | CASSLGLPLDEQYF
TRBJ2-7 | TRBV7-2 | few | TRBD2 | TGTGCCAGCAGCCCGAGCCTCCGACTAGCGGGAGGGGGGGTCGAGCAGTACTTC | CASSPSLRLAGGGVEQYF
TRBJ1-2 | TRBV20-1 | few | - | TGCAGTGCCCGCGTACGGTTTGGAGGCTACACCTTC | CSARVRFGGYTF
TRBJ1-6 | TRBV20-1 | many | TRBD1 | TGCAGAGCTGGGACAGGGGATTCACCCCTCCACTTT | CRAGTGDSPLHF
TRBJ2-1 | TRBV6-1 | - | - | TGTGCCAGCGGGGGTTACAGGGCCCCCCATGAGCAGTTCTTC | CASGGYRAPHEQFF
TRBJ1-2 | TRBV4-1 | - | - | TGCGCCAGCAGCCAAGTTATCAGGGCCCACGGCTACACCTTC | CASSQVIRAHGYTF
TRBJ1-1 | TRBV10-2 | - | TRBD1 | TGCGCCAGCAGGGACAGGGTTGACACTGAAGCTTTCTTT | CASRDRVDTEAFF
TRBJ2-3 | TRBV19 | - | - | TGTGCCAGTAGTTCCCCCGAGGGGGAGGATACGCAGTATTTT | CASSSPEGEDTQYF
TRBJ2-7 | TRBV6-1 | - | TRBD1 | TGTGCCAGCAGGGAGCCAGGGGGTCAGCACGAGCAGTACTTC | CASREPGGQHEQYF
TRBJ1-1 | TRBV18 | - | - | TGTGCCAGCTCACCCCGTGGAGCGAACACTGAAGCTTTCTTT | CASSPRGANTEAFF